These T cell receptor beta chains were read from a single sample in a study of T-cell memory formation after mild COVID-19. TCRdb re-analysed the 5' RACE reads in MiXCR, keeping a single row per CDR3 protein. In the table there are 550,000 to 650,000 distinct CDR3 sequences, around 15% of which are singletons. The sequenced sample was PBMCs or a T cell subset sorted from them (not recorded which). These receptors came from an adult woman who had mild COVID-19 (a few samples of this study predate the infection). Cell type and time point are not known. CDR3s include the opening cysteine and the closing phenylalanine or tryptophan. D genes are given only for firm matches. The listing skips clone size in some rows; elsewhere it reads once, few, many or a size class.

abundance: few
d_gene: NA
v_gene: TRBV12-3/TRBV12-4
j_gene: TRBJ2-7
CDR3nt: TGTGCCAGCAGTTTAGGTCCCCCGCTGCACGAGCAGTACTTC
CDR3aa: CASSLGPPLHEQYF

abundance: NA
d_gene: TRBD1
v_gene: TRBV7-7
j_gene: TRBJ1-5
CDR3nt: TGTGCCAGCAGCTTAGCGCGGGAGGGGGCGAGCAATCAGCCCCAGCATTTT
CDR3aa: CASSLAREGASNQPQHF

abundance: NA
d_gene: NA
v_gene: TRBV5-6
j_gene: TRBJ2-2
CDR3nt: TGTGCCAGCAGCTTGTTTACAAACCAGAACACCGGGGAGCTGTTTTTT
CDR3aa: CASSLFTNQNTGELFF

abundance: few
d_gene: TRBD2
v_gene: TRBV20-1
j_gene: TRBJ2-1
CDR3nt: TGCAGTGCTAGAGATCGAAATAGCGGGGGATACAATGAGCAGTTCTTC
CDR3aa: CSARDRNSGGYNEQFF

abundance: NA
d_gene: NA
v_gene: TRBV7-2
j_gene: TRBJ2-5
CDR3nt: TGTGCCAGCAGCTTAGATCTAGCTCAGGAGACCCAGTACTTC
CDR3aa: CASSLDLAQETQYF

abundance: few
d_gene: NA
v_gene: TRBV19
j_gene: TRBJ2-7
CDR3nt: TGTGCCAGTAGTAGTGGCGTCTCAAGCTCCTACGAGCAGTACTTC
CDR3aa: CASSSGVSSSYEQYF

abundance: NA
d_gene: TRBD1
v_gene: TRBV7-9
j_gene: TRBJ2-7
CDR3nt: TGTGCCAGCAGCCCTACTCTTGGACAGGTTACCTACGAGCAGTACTTC
CDR3aa: CASSPTLGQVTYEQYF

abundance: once
d_gene: NA
v_gene: TRBV29-1
j_gene: TRBJ1-1
CDR3nt: TGCAGCGTTGCGAAGTCGAACACTGAAGCTTTCTTT
CDR3aa: CSVAKSNTEAFF

abundance: few
d_gene: NA
v_gene: TRBV4-1
j_gene: TRBJ1-4
CDR3nt: TGCGCCAGCAGCCAAGATTTGAAGCTACGGGGAAAACTGTTTTTT
CDR3aa: CASSQDLKLRGKLFF

abundance: few
d_gene: NA
v_gene: TRBV29-1
j_gene: TRBJ1-2
CDR3nt: TGCAGCGTTGAGGGGGGGGTCAATGGCTACACCTTC
CDR3aa: CSVEGGVNGYTF

abundance: few
d_gene: NA
v_gene: TRBV12-3/TRBV12-4
j_gene: TRBJ1-3
CDR3nt: TGTGCCAGCGCTCTGGGCCGAAACACCATATATTTT
CDR3aa: CASALGRNTIYF

abundance: few
d_gene: NA
v_gene: TRBV7-2
j_gene: TRBJ1-5
CDR3nt: TGTGCCAGCAGCCCCTGGACGGAACAGCCCCAGCATTTT
CDR3aa: CASSPWTEQPQHF

abundance: NA
d_gene: NA
v_gene: TRBV19
j_gene: TRBJ1-2
CDR3nt: TGTGCCAGTAGTAGATTTACTGGACAAGTTAACTATGGCTACACCTTC
CDR3aa: CASSRFTGQVNYGYTF

abundance: few
d_gene: NA
v_gene: TRBV7-3
j_gene: TRBJ1-6
CDR3nt: TGTGCCAGCAGCCCCCAGGGACCCCGAGGGTCACCCCTCCACTTT
CDR3aa: CASSPQGPRGSPLHF

abundance: few
d_gene: NA
v_gene: TRBV5-1
j_gene: TRBJ1-6
CDR3nt: TGCGCCAGCAGCTTGGATCTGGGGGCGGTGGATTCACCCCTCCACTTT
CDR3aa: CASSLDLGAVDSPLHF

abundance: few
d_gene: NA
v_gene: TRBV7-9
j_gene: TRBJ2-2
CDR3nt: TGTGCCAGCATAACCCCCACCGGGGAGCTGTTTTTT
CDR3aa: CASITPTGELFF

abundance: few
d_gene: TRBD2
v_gene: TRBV7-9
j_gene: TRBJ2-1
CDR3nt: TGTGCCAGCAGCCCGCTTAAGGCGGGAGGGCGGAGTGAGCAGTTCTTC
CDR3aa: CASSPLKAGGRSEQFF

abundance: NA
d_gene: NA
v_gene: TRBV6-1
j_gene: TRBJ1-1
CDR3nt: TGTGCCAGCAGTGAAACAAGGAACACTGAAGCTTTCTTT
CDR3aa: CASSETRNTEAFF

abundance: NA
d_gene: NA
v_gene: TRBV7-9
j_gene: TRBJ2-3
CDR3nt: TGTGCCAGCAGCTTCGAGTTAACTACAGATACGCAGTATTTT
CDR3aa: CASSFELTTDTQYF

abundance: NA
d_gene: NA
v_gene: TRBV5-1
j_gene: TRBJ1-5
CDR3nt: TGCGCCAGCAGCGTCGGGGCGGGGGTGAATCAGCCCCAGCATTTT
CDR3aa: CASSVGAGVNQPQHF

abundance: NA
d_gene: NA
v_gene: TRBV25-1
j_gene: TRBJ1-1
CDR3nt: TGTGCCAGCAGTGATCAGCCGAACACTGAAGCTTTCTTT
CDR3aa: CASSDQPNTEAFF

abundance: NA
d_gene: TRBD2
v_gene: TRBV7-9
j_gene: TRBJ2-1
CDR3nt: TGTGCCAGCAGCTCCCCGGGTACGGGAGGTCCCTACAATGAGCAGTTCTTC
CDR3aa: CASSSPGTGGPYNEQFF

abundance: few
d_gene: NA
v_gene: TRBV12-3/TRBV12-4
j_gene: TRBJ2-5
CDR3nt: TGTGCCAGCAGTTTAGGTCTCCATGAGACCCAGTACTTC
CDR3aa: CASSLGLHETQYF

abundance: few
d_gene: NA
v_gene: TRBV7-9
j_gene: TRBJ1-5
CDR3nt: TGTGCCAGCAGCTTAGAGGACCTCAATCAGCCCCAGCATTTT
CDR3aa: CASSLEDLNQPQHF

abundance: NA
d_gene: NA
v_gene: TRBV20-1
j_gene: TRBJ2-7
CDR3nt: TGCAGTGCTCGTTTGCGGGGCTCCTACGAGCAGTACTTC
CDR3aa: CSARLRGSYEQYF

abundance: many
d_gene: TRBD1
v_gene: TRBV4-3
j_gene: TRBJ2-5
CDR3nt: TGCGCCAGCAGCCCTAGGACAGGGTCCCAAGAGACCCAGTACTTC
CDR3aa: CASSPRTGSQETQYF

abundance: NA
d_gene: TRBD1
v_gene: TRBV6-2/TRBV6-3
j_gene: TRBJ1-1
CDR3nt: TGTGCCAGCAGTTGGGGACAGGGGGGGATTTGGAACACTGAAGCTTTCTTT
CDR3aa: CASSWGQGGIWNTEAFF

abundance: NA
d_gene: TRBD2
v_gene: TRBV3-1
j_gene: TRBJ2-1
CDR3nt: TGTGCCACCCACCCTTCGACTAGCGGGGGTAACAATGAGCAGTTCTTC
CDR3aa: CATHPSTSGGNNEQFF

abundance: few
d_gene: TRBD2
v_gene: TRBV7-9
j_gene: TRBJ2-5
CDR3nt: TGTGCCAGCAGCTTAGAGTTAGCGGGCCATCACTACTTC
CDR3aa: CASSLELAGHHYF

abundance: few
d_gene: NA
v_gene: TRBV6-2/TRBV6-3
j_gene: TRBJ2-3
CDR3nt: TGTGCCAGCAGTAGGGGGGCGACGAGCACAGATACGCAGTATTTT
CDR3aa: CASSRGATSTDTQYF

abundance: NA
d_gene: TRBD2
v_gene: TRBV9
j_gene: TRBJ2-1
CDR3nt: TGTGCCAGCAGCGTAGCCCCAGGGACTAGCGGGGTTAACAATGAGCAGTTCTTC
CDR3aa: CASSVAPGTSGVNNEQFF

abundance: few
d_gene: NA
v_gene: TRBV14
j_gene: TRBJ2-5
CDR3nt: TGTGCCAGCAGAACTGATAGGTTGTCGGAACAGGGTCCGGAGACCCAGTACTTC
CDR3aa: CASRTDRLSEQGPETQYF

abundance: NA
d_gene: TRBD2
v_gene: TRBV5-1
j_gene: TRBJ2-3
CDR3nt: TGCGCCAGCGGACCGGATAAGGGACTACTGAGCACAGATACGCAGTATTTT
CDR3aa: CASGPDKGLLSTDTQYF

abundance: NA
d_gene: TRBD2
v_gene: TRBV20-1
j_gene: TRBJ2-1
CDR3nt: TGCAGTGCCGTCGAGCGGGGGGGCCACAATGAGCAGTTCTTC
CDR3aa: CSAVERGGHNEQFF

abundance: many
d_gene: TRBD2
v_gene: TRBV6-5
j_gene: TRBJ2-5
CDR3nt: TGCGCCAGCAGCTATAGCGGGGGAGAGACCCAGTACTTC
CDR3aa: CASSYSGGETQYF

abundance: NA
d_gene: NA
v_gene: TRBV3-1
j_gene: TRBJ1-2
CDR3nt: TGTGCCAGCAGCCAAGCATCCGGCGGCTACACCTTC
CDR3aa: CASSQASGGYTF

abundance: NA
d_gene: NA
v_gene: TRBV7-6
j_gene: TRBJ2-3
CDR3nt: TGTGCCAGCAGCTTAGACCCAGGCCTCAACACAGATACGCAGTATTTT
CDR3aa: CASSLDPGLNTDTQYF

abundance: NA
d_gene: NA
v_gene: TRBV9
j_gene: TRBJ1-3
CDR3nt: TGTGCCAGCAGCGTAGCTTTCGGATCTGGAAACACCATATATTTT
CDR3aa: CASSVAFGSGNTIYF

abundance: few
d_gene: NA
v_gene: TRBV12-5
j_gene: TRBJ2-7
CDR3nt: TGTGCTAGTGGGGGGCGGGTTACCTACGAGCAGTACTTC
CDR3aa: CASGGRVTYEQYF

abundance: NA
d_gene: NA
v_gene: TRBV12-3/TRBV12-4
j_gene: TRBJ2-3
CDR3nt: TGTGCCAGCAGTCTTCGAGGGACGGTTAGCACAGATACGCAGTATTTT
CDR3aa: CASSLRGTVSTDTQYF

abundance: NA
d_gene: NA
v_gene: TRBV5-4
j_gene: TRBJ1-2
CDR3nt: TGTGCCAGCAGCTGGAAGGAAATTGGCTACACCTTC
CDR3aa: CASSWKEIGYTF

abundance: NA
d_gene: TRBD2
v_gene: TRBV6-5
j_gene: TRBJ2-1
CDR3nt: TGTGCCAGCAGTTCTCAGCGGGACCCCATTCGAAATGAGCAGTTCTTC
CDR3aa: CASSSQRDPIRNEQFF

abundance: few
d_gene: NA
v_gene: TRBV12-3/TRBV12-4
j_gene: TRBJ1-3
CDR3nt: TGTGCCAGCAGTTTCCTCACCGGGACAGGAAACACCATATATTTT
CDR3aa: CASSFLTGTGNTIYF

abundance: NA
d_gene: NA
v_gene: TRBV15
j_gene: TRBJ2-7
CDR3nt: TGTGCCACCAGCAGAGGTATAATTGGGAGCTCCTACGAGCAGTACTTC
CDR3aa: CATSRGIIGSSYEQYF

abundance: NA
d_gene: NA
v_gene: TRBV7-8
j_gene: TRBJ1-2
CDR3nt: TGTGCCAGCAGCTTCAGACGCACGACAGGCTGGGGGTATGGCTACACCTTC
CDR3aa: CASSFRRTTGWGYGYTF

abundance: NA
d_gene: TRBD2
v_gene: TRBV7-3
j_gene: TRBJ2-5
CDR3nt: TGTGCCAGCAGCTCCAGGGGTGCGGGAGGGCCGTATGGTGAGACCCAGTACTTC
CDR3aa: CASSSRGAGGPYGETQYF

abundance: NA
d_gene: TRBD1
v_gene: TRBV5-6
j_gene: TRBJ2-7
CDR3nt: TGTGCCAGCAGTTTGTTACCGGGACAGAGCTACGAGCAGTACTTC
CDR3aa: CASSLLPGQSYEQYF

abundance: NA
d_gene: TRBD1
v_gene: TRBV6-1
j_gene: TRBJ1-2
CDR3nt: TGTGCCAGCAGGGGACAGGGGTTGAACCCCTTCTTC
CDR3aa: CASRGQGLNPFF

abundance: NA
d_gene: NA
v_gene: TRBV4-2
j_gene: TRBJ2-3
CDR3nt: TGTGCCAGCAGCCCTTCTTTAGCGAGTAGCACAGATACGCAGTATTTT
CDR3aa: CASSPSLASSTDTQYF

abundance: few
d_gene: TRBD1
v_gene: TRBV7-9
j_gene: TRBJ2-1
CDR3nt: TGTGCCAGCAGCCCAGCTGGGACAGGGAATGAGCAGTTCTTC
CDR3aa: CASSPAGTGNEQFF